The 10 T cell receptor beta chains given below trace back to one sample, sequenced in a study of shared clonotypes between healthy human individuals. Profiling relied on immunoSEQ multiplex PCR, and the TCRdb table lists in-frame clones only, not all of them. The sample yields hundreds of thousands of clones, around 67% seen once. Sequences were obtained from memory CD4+ T cells sorted from blood. Subset indicated: CD45RA-negative fraction. Receptors were obtained from a woman aged 25 to 45 in good health.

The chain recombines TRBV11-2 with TRBJ2-7; 13 bases are a match to TRBD2. The CDR3 is 17 residues long. J lost 4 bases, V lost 1 base, and 7 bases had no gene match. The germline gives CDR1 SGHAT, CDR2 FQNNGV. The CDR3 loop reads CASSLVSGTSGIYEQYF. CDR3 sequence (DNA): TGTGCCAGCAGCTTAGTGTCCGGGACTAGCGGGATTTACGAGCAGTACTTC.

CDR3 nucleotide sequence: TGTGCCAGCAGCTCCGGGACTAGCGGGAGGGCGACAGATACGCAGTATTTT. It translates to CASSSGTSGRATDTQYF. J is TRBJ2-3 and V is TRBV5-4; 16 nucleotides match TRBD2. The CDR3 consists of 17 residues. The germline gives CDR1 SGHNT, CDR2 YYREEE (reference sequence). The V gene end was trimmed by 3 bases and the J gene end by 3 bases; junction bases not matched to a gene: 4.

The V and J genes are TRBV2 and TRBJ2-1; 10 nucleotides match TRBD2. The CDR3 runs 13 residues. Germline V gives CDR1 SNHLY, CDR2 FYNNEI. Unmatched junction bases numbered 5, after V lost 11 bases and J lost 4 bases. The CDR3 protein is CAGQLAGYNEQFF. DNA of the CDR3: TGTGCCGGTCAACTAGCGGGGTACAATGAGCAGTTCTTC.

This chain links TRBV18 with TRBJ2-1; D ambiguous. This CDR3 has 15 residues. Per germline, CDR1 KGHSH and CDR2 LQKENI. V lost 2 bases, J lost 0 bases, and 8 bases lay in between. DNA of the CDR3: TGTGCCAGCTCACCAGTACGGAGCTCCTACAATGAGCAGTTCTTC. This sequence encodes CASSPVRSSYNEQFF.

There are a few counts of this clone. This specimen includes other DNA sequences encoding the same CDR3. This chain joins TRBV27 and TRBJ1-1; 9 bases are shared with TRBD1. CDR3 length: 13 residues. The junction had 2 bases not matched to a gene; V was cut back by 5 bases and J by 4 bases. Germline V gives CDR1 MNHEY, CDR2 SMNVEV (reference sequence). The CDR3 sequence: CASSHRGPTEAFF. CDR3 coding DNA: TGTGCCAGCAGTCACAGGGGGCCCACTGAAGCTTTCTTT.

The chain joins TRBV10-3 to TRBJ2-7; D may correspond to TRBD1 or TRBD2 (5 bases each). This CDR3 is 14 amino acids long. V lost 4 bases and J lost 4, with 14 bases in between. Germline-derived CDR1 and CDR2 are ENHRY and SYGVKD. CDR3 nucleotide sequence: TGTGCCATCAGTGGAGGGGCCCTCCCGTACGAGCAGTACTTC. Protein: CAISGGALPYEQYF.

This chain connects TRBV27 to TRBJ2-5, with D perhaps matching TRBD2 (6 bases). The last part of the DNA fits TRBJ2-7 better; the J call may be wrong. The CDR3 has 15 residues. Germline loops: CDR1 MNHEY, CDR2 SMNVEV (reference sequence). This chain's CDR3 is CASSLEIGGNYEQYF. The CDR3 DNA reads TGTGCCAGCAGTTTAGAGATCGGCGGGAACTACGAGCAGTACTTC.

This clone has a handful of counts. This specimen includes other DNA sequences encoding the same CDR3. The chain recombines TRBV29-1 with TRBJ2-1; D remains ambiguous. The V end was cut by 7 bases, the J end by 7 bases, with 8 bases between. The CDR3 contains 10 residues. Germline loops: CDR1 SQVTM, CDR2 ANQGSEA. The chain's CDR3 is CSGGENEQFF. The CDR3, as DNA: TGCAGCGGGGGTGAGAATGAGCAGTTCTTC.

The V gene is TRBV5-1, the J gene TRBJ1-2; D gene unclear. CDR1 is SGHRS, CDR2 YFSETQ, per germline. The CDR3 totals 13 residues. Trimming pared 4 bases from V and 0 bases from J, leaving 7 bases between. Here the CDR3 DNA reads TGCGCCAGCAGCATGAGAGCTAACTATGGCTACACCTTC. Amino acid sequence: CASSMRANYGYTF.

Details on this clone: A much bigger clone sits one base away, suggesting this may be a read error. The same CDR3 can be traced to other DNA sequences in this sample. This chain links TRBV2 with TRBJ1-2; maybe TRBD1 (6 bases). The V end was cut by 3 bases, the J end by 0 bases, with 8 bases between. CDR1 and CDR2 from the germline V gene are SNHLY and FYNNEI. The CDR3 loop spans 14 amino acids. DNA of the CDR3: TGTGCCAGCAGTGACAGGGGAGCTAACTATGGCTACACCTTC. Translation gives CASSDRGANYGYTF. Full variable domain (missing parts from reference TRBV2 and TRBJ1-2): EPEVTQTPSHQVTQMGQEVILRCVPISNHLYFYWYRQILGQKVEFLVSFYNNEISEKSEIFDDQFSVERPDGSNFTLKIRSTKLEDSAMYFCASSDRGANYGYTFGSGTRLTVV.